This T cell receptor beta chain was observed in a study of T cells in Graves' hyperthyroidism and ophthalmopathy. Findings and caveats of the study: Blood also held most thyroid clonotypes expanded beyond 0.001. Ophthalmopathy could be told apart from stable hyperthyroidism with a 13 V-J model.

TCR beta CDR3 regions were amplified from RNA. During a first-round RT-PCR of the TCR CDR3, the HTBI primer set was used. TCRdb recomputed calls from the multiplex PCR reads with MiXCR, one row per CDR3 protein. The sample carries approximately 520,000 distinct CDR3 sequences, less than 25% recorded once. This CDR3 is built from 14 residues. CDR1 and CDR2 from the germline V gene are LNHDA and SQIVND (reference sequence). The V end was cut by 7 bases, the J end by 1 base, with 11 bases between. There are a few counts of this clonotype. As yet, its antigen is unknown. Graves' hyperthyroidism was deemed stable given no ophthalmopathy progression within 18 months. The authors took PBMCs from over 8.5 ml fresh peripheral blood.

Input material: blood. J is TRBJ1-5 and V is TRBV19, with D possibly TRBD1 on 6 matching bases. This TCR derives from a man younger than 35 with Graves' hyperthyroidism. The CDR3 region is CASTHGGSNQPQHF. The DNA of the CDR3 is TGTGCCAGTACCCATGGGGGCAGCAATCAGCCCCAGCATTTT. Using reference TRBV19 and TRBJ1-5 for the parts outside the CDR3, the full variable domain is DGGITQSPKYLFRKEGQNVTLSCEQNLNHDAMYWYRQDPGQGLRLIYYSQIVNDFQKGDIAEGYSVSREKKESFPLTVTSAQKNPTAFYLCASTHGGSNQPQHFGDGTRLSIL.